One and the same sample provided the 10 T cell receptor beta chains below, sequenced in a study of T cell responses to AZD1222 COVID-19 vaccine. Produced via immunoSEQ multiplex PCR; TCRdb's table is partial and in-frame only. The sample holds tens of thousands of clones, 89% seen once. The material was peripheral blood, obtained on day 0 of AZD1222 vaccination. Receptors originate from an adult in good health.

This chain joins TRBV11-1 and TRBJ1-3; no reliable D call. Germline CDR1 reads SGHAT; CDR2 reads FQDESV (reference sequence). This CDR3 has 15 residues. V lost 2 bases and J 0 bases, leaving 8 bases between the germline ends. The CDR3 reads CASSLRESSGNTIYF. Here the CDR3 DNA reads TGTGCCAGCAGCTTACGGGAGAGCTCTGGAAACACCATATATTTT.

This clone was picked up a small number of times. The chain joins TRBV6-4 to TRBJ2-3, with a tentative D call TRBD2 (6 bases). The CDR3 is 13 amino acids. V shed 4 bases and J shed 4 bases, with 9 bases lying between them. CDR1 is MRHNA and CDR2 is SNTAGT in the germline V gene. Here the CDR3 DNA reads TGTGCCAGCAGTGCGGGAGAAGCAGATACGCAGTATTTT. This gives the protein CASSAGEADTQYF.

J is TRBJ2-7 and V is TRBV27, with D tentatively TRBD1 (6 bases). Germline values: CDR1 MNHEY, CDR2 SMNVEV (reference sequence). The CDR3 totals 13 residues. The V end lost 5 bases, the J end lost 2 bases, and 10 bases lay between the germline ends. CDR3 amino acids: CASSRGQTYEQYF. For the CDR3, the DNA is TGTGCCAGCAGTCGAGGACAGACCTACGAGCAGTACTTC.

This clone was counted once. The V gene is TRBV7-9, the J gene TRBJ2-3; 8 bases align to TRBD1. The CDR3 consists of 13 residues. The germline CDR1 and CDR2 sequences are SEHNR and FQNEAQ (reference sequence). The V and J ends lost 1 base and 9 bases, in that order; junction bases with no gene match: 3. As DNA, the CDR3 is TGTGCCAGCAGCTTAGAGACAGGGGACACGCAGTATTTT. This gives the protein CASSLETGDTQYF.

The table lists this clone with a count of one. This CDR3 is CASSPPLHSNTGELFF. The DNA of the CDR3 is TGTGCCAGCAGCCCTCCCCTCCATTCGAACACCGGGGAGCTGTTTTTT. The gene calls are TRBV2 and TRBJ2-2; D unresolved. The germline V gene has CDR1 SNHLY and CDR2 FYNNEI. V dropped 6 bases and J dropped 0 bases, with 14 bases sitting between them. This CDR3 has 16 residues.

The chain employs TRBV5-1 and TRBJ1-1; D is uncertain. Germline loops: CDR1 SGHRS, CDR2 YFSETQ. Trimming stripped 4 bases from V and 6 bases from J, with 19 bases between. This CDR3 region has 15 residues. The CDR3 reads CASSRFEGPKAEAFF. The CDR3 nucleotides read TGCGCCAGCAGCCGATTTGAGGGCCCCAAGGCTGAAGCTTTCTTT.

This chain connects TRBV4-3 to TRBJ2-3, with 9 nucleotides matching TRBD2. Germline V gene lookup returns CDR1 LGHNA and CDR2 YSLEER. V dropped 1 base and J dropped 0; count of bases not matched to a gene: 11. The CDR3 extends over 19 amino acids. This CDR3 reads CASSQVRAGGVTSTDTQYF. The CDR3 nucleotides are TGCGCCAGCAGCCAAGTGCGAGCGGGGGGTGTTACTAGCACAGATACGCAGTATTTT.

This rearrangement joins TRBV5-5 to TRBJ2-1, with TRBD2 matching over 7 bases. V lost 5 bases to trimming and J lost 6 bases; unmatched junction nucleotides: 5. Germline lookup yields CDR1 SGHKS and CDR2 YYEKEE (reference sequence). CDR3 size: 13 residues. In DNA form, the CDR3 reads TGTGCCAGCAGTTTAGCGGGTTCCAATGAGCAGTTCTTC. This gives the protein CASSLAGSNEQFF.

The CDR3, as DNA: TGTGCCAGCAGCCAACAGGAGACCGAGCAGTACTTC. Amino acid sequence: CASSQQETEQYF. The chain uses TRBV7-2 and TRBJ2-7, with a tentative D call TRBD1 (5 bases). V dropped 5 bases and J dropped 6 bases, with 11 bases sitting between them. CDR3 length equals 12 residues. Germline V gene data show CDR1 as SGHTA and CDR2 as FQGNSA.

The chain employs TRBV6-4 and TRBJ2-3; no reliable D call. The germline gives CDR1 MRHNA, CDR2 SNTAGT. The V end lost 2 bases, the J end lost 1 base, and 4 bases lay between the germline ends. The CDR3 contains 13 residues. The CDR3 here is CASSDRGTDTQYF. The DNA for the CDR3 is TGTGCCAGCAGTGACCGGGGCACAGATACGCAGTATTTT.